This T cell receptor (beta chain) is drawn from a study of T cells in Graves' hyperthyroidism and ophthalmopathy. CDR3 size: 12 residues. The V end was cut by 7 bases, the J end by 6 bases, with 12 bases between. The germline V gene encodes CDR1 MNHNS and CDR2 SASEGT. Only a few counts were recorded for this clonotype. Its target is not known. The investigators amplified TCR beta CDR3 regions from RNA transcripts. TCR CDR3 underwent first-round RT-PCR with the HTBI primer set. From the multiplex PCR reads, TCRdb called clonotypes with MiXCR, one entry per CDR3 protein. Here the sample spans fewer than 900,000 distinct CDR3 sequences, around 15% being singletons. Whole-study findings and limits: Most thyroid clonotypes with frequency above 0.001 were detected in blood.

The genes are TRBV6-1 and TRBJ1-1; the D gene is possibly TRBD1 (5 bases). The sequencing sample was made of blood. The TCR was taken from a man between 18 and 29 years old with Graves' hyperthyroidism. This CDR3 is CASTEGPPEAFF. CDR3 coding DNA: TGTGCCAGCACCGAGGGGCCCCCTGAAGCTTTCTTT.